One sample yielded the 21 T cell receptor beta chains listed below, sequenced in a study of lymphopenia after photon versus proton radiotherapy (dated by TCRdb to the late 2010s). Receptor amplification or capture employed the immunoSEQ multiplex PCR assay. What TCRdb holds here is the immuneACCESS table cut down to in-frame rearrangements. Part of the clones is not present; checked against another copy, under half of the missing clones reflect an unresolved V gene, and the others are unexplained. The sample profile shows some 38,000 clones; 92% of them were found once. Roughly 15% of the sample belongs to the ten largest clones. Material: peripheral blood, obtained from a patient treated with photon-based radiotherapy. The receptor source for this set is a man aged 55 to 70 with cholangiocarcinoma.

The CDR3 DNA is TGTGCCAGCAGGAAAACGACAGGGGTCGGAACCGGGGAGCTGTTTTTT. Protein sequence: CASRKTTGVGTGELFF. The chain uses TRBV2 and TRBJ2-2; 8 nucleotides match TRBD1. The junction had 11 bases not matched to a gene; V was cut back by 6 bases and J by 5 bases. This CDR3 region has 16 residues. Germline CDR1 and CDR2: SNHLY and FYNNEI.

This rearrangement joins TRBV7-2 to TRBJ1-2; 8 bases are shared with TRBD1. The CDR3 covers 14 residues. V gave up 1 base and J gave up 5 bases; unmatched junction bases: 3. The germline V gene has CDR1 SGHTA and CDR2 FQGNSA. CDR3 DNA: TGTGCCAGCAGCTTAGGAGGGACAGGTTATGGCTACACCTTC. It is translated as CASSLGGTGYGYTF.

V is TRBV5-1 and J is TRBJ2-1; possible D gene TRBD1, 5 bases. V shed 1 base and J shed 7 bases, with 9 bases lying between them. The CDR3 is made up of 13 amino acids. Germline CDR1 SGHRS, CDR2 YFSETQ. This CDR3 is CASSLIAGNEQFF. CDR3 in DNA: TGCGCCAGCAGCTTGATCGCAGGGAATGAGCAGTTCTTC. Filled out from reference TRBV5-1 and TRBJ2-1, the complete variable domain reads KAGVTQTPRYLIKTRGQQVTLSCSPISGHRSVSWYQQTPGQGLQFLFEYFSETQRNKGNFPGRFSGRQFSNSRSEMNVSTLELGDSALYLCASSLIAGNEQFFGPGTRLTVL.

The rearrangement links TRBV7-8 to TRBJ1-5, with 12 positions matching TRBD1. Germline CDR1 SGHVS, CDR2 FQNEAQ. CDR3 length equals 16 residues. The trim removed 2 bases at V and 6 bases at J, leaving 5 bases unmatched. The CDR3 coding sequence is TGTGCCAGCAGCTTACTGGGACAGGGGGCGATTCAGCCCCAGCATTTT. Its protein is CASSLLGQGAIQPQHF.

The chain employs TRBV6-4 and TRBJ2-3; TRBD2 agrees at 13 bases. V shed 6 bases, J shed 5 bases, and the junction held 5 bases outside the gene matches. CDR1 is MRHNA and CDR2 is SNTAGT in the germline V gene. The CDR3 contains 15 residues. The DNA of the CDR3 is TGTGCCAGCAGCTCGACTAGCGGGGGGCGAGATACGCAGTATTTT. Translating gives CASSSTSGGRDTQYF.

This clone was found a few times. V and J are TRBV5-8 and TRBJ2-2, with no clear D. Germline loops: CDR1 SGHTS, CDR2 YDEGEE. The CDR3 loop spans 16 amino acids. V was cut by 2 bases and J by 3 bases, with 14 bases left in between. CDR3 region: CASSFLADGDTGELFF. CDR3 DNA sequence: TGTGCCAGCAGCTTCCTGGCGGATGGGGACACCGGGGAGCTGTTTTTT.

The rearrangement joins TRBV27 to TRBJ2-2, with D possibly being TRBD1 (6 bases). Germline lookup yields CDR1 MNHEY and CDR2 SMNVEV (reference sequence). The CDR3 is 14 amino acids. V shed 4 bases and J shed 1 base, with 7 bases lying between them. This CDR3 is CASSWGQNTGELFF. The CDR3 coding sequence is TGTGCCAGCAGTTGGGGACAGAACACCGGGGAGCTGTTTTTT.

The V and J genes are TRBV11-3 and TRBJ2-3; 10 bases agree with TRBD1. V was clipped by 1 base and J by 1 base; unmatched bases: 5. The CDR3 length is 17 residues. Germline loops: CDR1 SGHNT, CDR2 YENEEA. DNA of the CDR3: TGTGCCAGCAGCTTAGTGGACGGGACAGGGGGCACAGATACGCAGTATTTT. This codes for CASSLVDGTGGTDTQYF. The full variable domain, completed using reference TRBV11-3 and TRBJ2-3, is EAGVVQSPRYKIIEKKQPVAFWCNPISGHNTLYWYLQNLGQGPELLIRYENEEAVDDSQLPKDRFSAERLKGVDSTLKIQPAELGDSAVYLCASSLVDGTGGTDTQYFGPGTRLTVL.

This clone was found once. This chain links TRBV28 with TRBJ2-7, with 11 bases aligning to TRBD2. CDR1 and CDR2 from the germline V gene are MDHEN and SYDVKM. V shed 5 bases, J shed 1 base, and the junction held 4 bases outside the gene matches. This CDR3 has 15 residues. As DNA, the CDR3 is TGTGCCAGCAGTCTTTGGACTAGCGGGTCCTACGAGCAGTACTTC. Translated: CASSLWTSGSYEQYF.

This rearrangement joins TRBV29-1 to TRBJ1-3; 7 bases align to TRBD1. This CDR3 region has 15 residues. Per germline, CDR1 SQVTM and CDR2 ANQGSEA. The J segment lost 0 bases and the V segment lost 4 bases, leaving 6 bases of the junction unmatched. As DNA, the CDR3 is TGCAGCGTTGCCCCGGGACAGAGCTCTGGAAACACCATATATTTT. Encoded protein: CSVAPGQSSGNTIYF.

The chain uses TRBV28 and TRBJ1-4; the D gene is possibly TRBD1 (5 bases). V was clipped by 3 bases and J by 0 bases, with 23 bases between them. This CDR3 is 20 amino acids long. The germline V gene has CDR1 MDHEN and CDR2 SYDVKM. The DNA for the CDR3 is TGTGCCAGCAGTTTTCCCACGACAGCATTGAATGGGGCAACTAATGAAAAACTGTTTTTT. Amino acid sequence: CASSFPTTALNGATNEKLFF.

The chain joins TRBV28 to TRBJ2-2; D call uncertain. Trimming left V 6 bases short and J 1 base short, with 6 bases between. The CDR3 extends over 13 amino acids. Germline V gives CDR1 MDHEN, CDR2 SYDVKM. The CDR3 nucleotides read TGTGCCAGCAGGGAGCTGAACACCGGGGAGCTGTTTTTT. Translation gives CASRELNTGELFF.

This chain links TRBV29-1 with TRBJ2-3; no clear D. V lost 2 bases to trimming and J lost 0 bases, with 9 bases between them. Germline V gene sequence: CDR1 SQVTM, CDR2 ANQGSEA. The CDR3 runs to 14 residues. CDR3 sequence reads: CSVESGSSTDTQYF. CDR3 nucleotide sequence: TGCAGCGTTGAATCGGGTTCTAGCACAGATACGCAGTATTTT.

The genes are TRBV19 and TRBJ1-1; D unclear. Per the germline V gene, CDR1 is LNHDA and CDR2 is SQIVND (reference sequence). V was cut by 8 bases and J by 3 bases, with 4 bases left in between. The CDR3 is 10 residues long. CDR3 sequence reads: CASGYTEAFF. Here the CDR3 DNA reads TGTGCCAGTGGATACACTGAAGCTTTCTTT. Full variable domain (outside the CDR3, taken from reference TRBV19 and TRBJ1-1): DGGITQSPKYLFRKEGQNVTLSCEQNLNHDAMYWYRQDPGQGLRLIYYSQIVNDFQKGDIAEGYSVSREKKESFPLTVTSAQKNPTAFYLCASGYTEAFFGQGTRLTVV.

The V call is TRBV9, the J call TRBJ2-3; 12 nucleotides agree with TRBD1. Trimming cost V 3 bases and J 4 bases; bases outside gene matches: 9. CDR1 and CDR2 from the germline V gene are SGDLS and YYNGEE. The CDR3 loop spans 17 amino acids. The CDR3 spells CASSADAGTGGPDTQYF. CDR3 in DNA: TGTGCCAGCAGCGCGGACGCCGGGACAGGGGGCCCAGATACGCAGTATTTT.

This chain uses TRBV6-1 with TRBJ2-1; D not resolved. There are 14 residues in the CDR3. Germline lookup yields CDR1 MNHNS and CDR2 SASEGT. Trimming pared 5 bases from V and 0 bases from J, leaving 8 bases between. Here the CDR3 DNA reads TGTGCCAGCAGTCCTCTAAGCTCCTACAATGAGCAGTTCTTC. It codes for CASSPLSSYNEQFF.

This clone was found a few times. In nucleotides, the CDR3 is TGCGCCAGCAGCTTTGAGAGGAATTCACCCCTCCACTTT. It encodes CASSFERNSPLHF. The rearrangement links TRBV5-1 to TRBJ1-6; D gene unclear. CDR1 is SGHRS and CDR2 is YFSETQ in the germline V gene. V dropped 2 bases and J dropped 7 bases, with 7 bases sitting between them. The CDR3 sequence is 13 residues long.

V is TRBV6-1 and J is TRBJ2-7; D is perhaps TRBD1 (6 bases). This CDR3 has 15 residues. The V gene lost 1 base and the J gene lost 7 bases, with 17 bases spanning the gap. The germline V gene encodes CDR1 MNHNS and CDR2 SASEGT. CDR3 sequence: CASSEEGVMSLEQYF. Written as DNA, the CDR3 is TGTGCCAGCAGTGAAGAGGGGGTGATGAGCTTGGAGCAGTACTTC.

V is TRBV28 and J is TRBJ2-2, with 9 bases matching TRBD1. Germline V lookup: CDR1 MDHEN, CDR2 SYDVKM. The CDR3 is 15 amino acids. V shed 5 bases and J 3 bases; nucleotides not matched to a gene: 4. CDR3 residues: CASSNYRGHTGELFF. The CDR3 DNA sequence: TGTGCCAGCAGTAATTACAGGGGGCACACCGGGGAGCTGTTTTTT.

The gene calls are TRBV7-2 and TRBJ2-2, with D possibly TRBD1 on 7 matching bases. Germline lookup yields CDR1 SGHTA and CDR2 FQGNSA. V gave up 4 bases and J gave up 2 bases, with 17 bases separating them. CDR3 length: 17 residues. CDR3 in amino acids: CASSSPQGGGNTGELFF. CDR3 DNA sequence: TGTGCCAGCAGCTCGCCCCAGGGGGGAGGTAACACCGGGGAGCTGTTTTTT.

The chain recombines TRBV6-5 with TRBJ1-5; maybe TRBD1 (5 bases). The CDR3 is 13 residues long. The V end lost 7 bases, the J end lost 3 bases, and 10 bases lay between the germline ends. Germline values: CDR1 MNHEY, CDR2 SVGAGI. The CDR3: CASTPGYNQPQHF. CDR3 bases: TGTGCCAGCACCCCAGGGTACAATCAGCCCCAGCATTTT.